This TCR beta chain derives from a study of T cell changes during pregnancy in multiple sclerosis. With 4 bases clipped from V and 2 bases from J, the junction kept 5 bases outside the gene matches. This CDR3 has 15 amino acids. The germline CDR1 and CDR2 sequences are MNHEY and SMNVEV (reference sequence). Assay: immunoSEQ multiplex PCR; the TCRdb copy retains only in-frame clones and omits some. The table includes about 50,000 clones, around 90% detected once. The rearrangement joins TRBV27 to TRBJ2-3, with TRBD1 identical over 8 bases. The clonotype originates from a female donor with multiple sclerosis, enrolled in a pregnancy study. The sequences come from CD4+ T cells from peripheral blood mononuclear cells, collected after pregnancy. CDR3 DNA sequence: TGTGCCAGCAGTTACAGGGGGTCCCACACAGATACGCAGTATTTT. It yields the protein CASSYRGSHTDTQYF.